This T cell receptor (beta chain) was captured by sequencing in a study of post-analysis software for immune sequencing data. Study observations and caveats: Compared against controls, patients with multiple sclerosis displayed significantly lower normalized Chao1 diversity. Patients showed TRBV5-6, TRBV5-1 and TRBV20-1 among 4 or 5 TRBV segments more frequent than in controls.

With 5 bases clipped from V and 6 bases from J, the junction kept 7 bases outside the gene matches. The CDR3 totals 14 residues. Germline-derived CDR1 and CDR2 are SGHAT and FQNNGV. On this clonotype: The antigen remains unidentified.

Unique molecular identifiers featured in each of the TCR beta cDNA libraries. TCRdb re-called the PCR reads through MiXCR, storing one row per CDR3 protein. The data contain roughly 430,000 distinct CDR3 sequences, 35% to 45% of them singletons. Source material: blood. J is TRBJ2-1 and V is TRBV11-2; 7 nucleotides align to TRBD2. The receptor was derived from a girl aged 2 to 10 with multiple sclerosis. The CDR3 region has the DNA TGTGCCAGCAGCCGCGGACTAGGGGTCAATGAGCAGTTCTTC. Protein sequence: CASSRGLGVNEQFF.